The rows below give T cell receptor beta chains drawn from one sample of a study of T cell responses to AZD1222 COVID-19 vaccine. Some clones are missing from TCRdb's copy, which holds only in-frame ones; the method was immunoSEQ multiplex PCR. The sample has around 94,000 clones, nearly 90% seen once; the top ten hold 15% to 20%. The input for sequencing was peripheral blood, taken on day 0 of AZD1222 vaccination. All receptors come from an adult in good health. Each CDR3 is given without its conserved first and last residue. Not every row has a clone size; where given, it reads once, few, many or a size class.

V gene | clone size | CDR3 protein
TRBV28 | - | ASSLWGAPLYEQY
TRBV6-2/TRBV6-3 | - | ASSPDRGIARGYT
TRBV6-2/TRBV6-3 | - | ASSYYRPDRGHEQY
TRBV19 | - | ASSMIVLAGRESTDTQY
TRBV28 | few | ASSRSYEQY
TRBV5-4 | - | ASSSRGEGYGYT
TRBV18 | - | ASSPLAGVAYNEQF
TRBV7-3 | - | ASSRSVSTDTQY
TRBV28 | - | ASRSTGPYEQY
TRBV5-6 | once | ASSWFGAESTEAF
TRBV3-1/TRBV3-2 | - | ASSQGSDWRYEQY
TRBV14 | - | ASSQGRTSGNTIY
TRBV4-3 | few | ASSQDITTGSYTEAF
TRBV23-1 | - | ASSQSPSFSGGPWHEQF
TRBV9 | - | ASSIGLQLEQY
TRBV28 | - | ASIRGDPYEQY
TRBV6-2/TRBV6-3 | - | ASSPDSNQPQH
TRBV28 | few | ASRTGRDGYT
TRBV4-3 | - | ASSQEGQIRSGNTIY
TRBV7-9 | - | ASSLERAGSYEQY
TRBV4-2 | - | ASSQDYVGKLKEQY
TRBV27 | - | ASRQYQDSSYSNQPQH
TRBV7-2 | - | ASSDGTMGNEQF
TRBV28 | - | ASRGTSSIGANVLT
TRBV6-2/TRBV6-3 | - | ASSPGTDSDTQY
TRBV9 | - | ASGKGLLKSSTDTQY
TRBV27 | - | ASSLRGLLNEQF
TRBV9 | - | ASSVGGLETQY
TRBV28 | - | ASSLRLRGYAEAF
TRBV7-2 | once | ASSLGRVNTEAF
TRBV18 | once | ASSPPVAGVGNEQF
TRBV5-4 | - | ASSPSGTGAGEQY
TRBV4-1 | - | ASSTQTAAFTYNEQF
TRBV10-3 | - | AISESGGVGYT
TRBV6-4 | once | ASRQQGNTGELF
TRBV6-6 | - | ATAFGLGANEQF
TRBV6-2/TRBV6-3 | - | ASSHSYEQY
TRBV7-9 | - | ASSEPGLAGGGTGELF
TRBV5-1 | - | ASSPLAGGARGEQY
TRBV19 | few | ASSPRGQRGDNTQY
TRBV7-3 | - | ASSLWGPSYNEQF
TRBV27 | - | ASSSESNQPQH
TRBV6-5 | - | ASSYHRGRSGELF
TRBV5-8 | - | ASSLLLAGDHEQY
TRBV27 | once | ASSAGSQPQH
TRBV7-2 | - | ASSLGGGPETQY
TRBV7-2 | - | ASSLELATYEQY
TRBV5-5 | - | ASSLEGGRSYEQY
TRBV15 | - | ATSRDKSSGNTIY
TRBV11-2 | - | ASSPGLAGGPWELF
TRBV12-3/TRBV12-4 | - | ASSFSSGNTIY
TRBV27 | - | ASRPGTAGELF
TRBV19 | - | ASSIRAGSGYT
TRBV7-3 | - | ASSLEGNTEAF